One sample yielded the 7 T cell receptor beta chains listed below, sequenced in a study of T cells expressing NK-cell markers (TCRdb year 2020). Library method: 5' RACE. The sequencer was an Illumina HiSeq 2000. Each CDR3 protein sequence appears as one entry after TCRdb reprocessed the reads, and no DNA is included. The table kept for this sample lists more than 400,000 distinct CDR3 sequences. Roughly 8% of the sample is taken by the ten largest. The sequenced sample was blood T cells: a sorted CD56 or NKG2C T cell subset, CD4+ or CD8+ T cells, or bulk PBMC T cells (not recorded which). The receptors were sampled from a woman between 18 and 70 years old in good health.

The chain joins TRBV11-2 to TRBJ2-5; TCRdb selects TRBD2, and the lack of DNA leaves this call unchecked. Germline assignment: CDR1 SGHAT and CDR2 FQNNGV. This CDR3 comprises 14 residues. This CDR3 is CASSLSGSQETQYF.

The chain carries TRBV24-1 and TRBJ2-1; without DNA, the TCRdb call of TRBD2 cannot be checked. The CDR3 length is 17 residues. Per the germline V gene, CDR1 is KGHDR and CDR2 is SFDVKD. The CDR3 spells CATSDVGRAIQRDEQFF.

CDR3 loop: CSASSGSGINTGELFF. This chain connects TRBV20-1 to TRBJ2-2; checking the TCRdb D call of TRBD2 is not possible without DNA. The CDR3 contains 16 residues. CDR1 DFQATT and CDR2 SNEGSKA come from the germline V gene (reference sequence).

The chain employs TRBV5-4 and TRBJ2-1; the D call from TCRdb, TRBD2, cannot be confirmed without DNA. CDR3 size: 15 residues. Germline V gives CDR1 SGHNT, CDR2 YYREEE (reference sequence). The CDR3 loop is CASSLYGLGGNEQFF.

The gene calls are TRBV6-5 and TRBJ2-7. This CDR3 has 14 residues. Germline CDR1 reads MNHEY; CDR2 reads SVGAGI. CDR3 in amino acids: CASSLDIPWGEQYF.

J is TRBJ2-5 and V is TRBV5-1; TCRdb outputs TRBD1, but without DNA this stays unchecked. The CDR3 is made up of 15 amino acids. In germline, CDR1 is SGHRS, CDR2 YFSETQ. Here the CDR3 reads CASSLAQGITETQYF.

CDR3 sequence reads: CASSLSRGYTEAFF. V is TRBV27 and J is TRBJ1-1; TCRdb designates TRBD1, a call that cannot be tested without DNA. This CDR3 is 14 amino acids long. Germline lookup yields CDR1 MNHEY and CDR2 SMNVEV (reference sequence).